Following are 11 T cell receptor beta chains from one sample sequenced in a study of T cells expressing NK-cell markers. TCRdb processed the 5' RACE reads again and assigns one entry to each CDR3 protein, with no DNA. In all, the sample yields some 500,000 distinct CDR3 sequences. Sequencing was done on a sample of blood T cells: a sorted CD56 or NKG2C T cell subset, CD4+ or CD8+ T cells, or bulk PBMC T cells (not recorded which). The receptor set was obtained from a woman aged 45-60 years in good health.

This chain connects TRBV29-1 to TRBJ2-2. The CDR3 consists of 12 residues. Germline values: CDR1 SQVTM, CDR2 ANQGSEA. The CDR3 here is CSVPRLTGELFF.

The rearrangement uses TRBV7-9 and TRBJ2-1; lacking DNA, the TRBD2 call made by TCRdb goes unchecked. CDR3 length: 17 residues. CDR1 and CDR2 (germline): SEHNR, FQNEAQ (reference sequence). The CDR3 reads CASSLAGRQGLYNEQFF.

The chain recombines TRBV3-1 with TRBJ2-5. The CDR3 loop spans 12 amino acids. Germline V gene data show CDR1 as LGHDT and CDR2 as YNNKEL (reference sequence). This chain's CDR3 is CASSQERWAQYF.

This chain connects TRBV11-3 to TRBJ2-3. This CDR3 has 12 amino acids. Per germline, CDR1 SGHNT and CDR2 YENEEA. The CDR3 sequence is CASSLNEAAQDF.

This chain connects TRBV12-3 or TRBV12-4 to TRBJ2-1. The length of the CDR3 is 15 residues. CDR3 loop: CASSLYPKHDNEQFF.

The chain joins TRBV12-3 or TRBV12-4 to TRBJ2-2; there is no DNA to check the TCRdb D call of TRBD1. The CDR3 covers 17 residues. CDR3 amino acids: CASRRDRGWGNTGELFF.

J is TRBJ2-1 and V is TRBV29-1; checking the TCRdb D call of TRBD2 is not possible without DNA. Germline V lookup: CDR1 SQVTM, CDR2 ANQGSEA. The CDR3 has 12 amino acids. This CDR3 is CSVFEGTNEQFF.

The J gene is TRBJ2-2, the V gene TRBV12-3 or TRBV12-4; the TCRdb call, TRBD1, lacks DNA for checking. The CDR3 has 14 residues. This CDR3 reads CASSRQGAGGELFF.

The chain couples TRBV11-3 to TRBJ2-1; the TCRdb D gene call, TRBD2, has no DNA to confirm it. The CDR3 runs 17 residues. Germline CDR1 and CDR2: SGHNT and YENEEA. This CDR3 reads CASSFPGLKNPNNEQFF.

CDR3 residues: CSARGGADGYTF. The genes are TRBV20-1 and TRBJ1-2; with no DNA, the TCRdb D assignment of TRBD1 cannot be verified. In germline, CDR1 is DFQATT, CDR2 SNEGSKA (reference sequence). The CDR3 is 12 amino acids.

This chain uses TRBV11-2 with TRBJ1-5. CDR3 length: 15 residues. Germline assignment: CDR1 SGHAT and CDR2 FQNNGV. The CDR3 reads CAKTLRIYSNQPQHF.